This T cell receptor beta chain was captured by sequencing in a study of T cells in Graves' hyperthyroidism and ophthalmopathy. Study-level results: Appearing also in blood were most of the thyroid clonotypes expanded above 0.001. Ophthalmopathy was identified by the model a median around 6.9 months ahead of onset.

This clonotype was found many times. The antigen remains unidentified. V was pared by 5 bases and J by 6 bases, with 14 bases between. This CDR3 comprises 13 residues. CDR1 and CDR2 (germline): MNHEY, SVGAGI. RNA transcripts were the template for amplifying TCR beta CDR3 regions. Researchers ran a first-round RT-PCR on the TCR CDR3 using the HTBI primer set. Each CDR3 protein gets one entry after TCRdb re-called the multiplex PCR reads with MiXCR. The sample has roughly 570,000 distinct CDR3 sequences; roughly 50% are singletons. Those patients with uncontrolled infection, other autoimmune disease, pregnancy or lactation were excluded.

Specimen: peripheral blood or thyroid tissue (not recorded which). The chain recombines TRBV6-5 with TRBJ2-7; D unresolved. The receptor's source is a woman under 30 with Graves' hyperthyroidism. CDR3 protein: CASSEAQGFEQYF. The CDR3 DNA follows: TGTGCCAGCAGTGAAGCGCAAGGGTTCGAGCAGTACTTC.